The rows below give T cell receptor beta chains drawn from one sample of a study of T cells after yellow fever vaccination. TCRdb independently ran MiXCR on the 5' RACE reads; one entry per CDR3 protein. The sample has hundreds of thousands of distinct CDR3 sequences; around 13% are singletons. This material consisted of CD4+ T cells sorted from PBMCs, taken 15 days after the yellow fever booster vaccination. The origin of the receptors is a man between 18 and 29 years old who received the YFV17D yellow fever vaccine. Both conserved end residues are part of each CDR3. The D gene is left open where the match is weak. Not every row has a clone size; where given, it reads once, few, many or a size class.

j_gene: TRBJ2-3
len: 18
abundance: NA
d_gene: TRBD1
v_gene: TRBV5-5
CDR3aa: CASSPRDRGRLGTDTQYF
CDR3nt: TGTGCCAGCAGCCCCCGGGACAGGGGGCGCTTGGGCACAGATACGCAGTATTTT

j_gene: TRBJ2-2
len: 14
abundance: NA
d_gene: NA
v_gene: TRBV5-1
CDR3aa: CATRPSANTGELFF
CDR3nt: TGCGCCACCCGTCCTAGCGCGAACACCGGGGAGCTGTTTTTT

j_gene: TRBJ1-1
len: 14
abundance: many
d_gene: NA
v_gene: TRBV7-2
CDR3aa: CASTQPGLYTEAFF
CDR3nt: TGTGCCAGCACCCAACCAGGTTTATACACTGAAGCTTTCTTT

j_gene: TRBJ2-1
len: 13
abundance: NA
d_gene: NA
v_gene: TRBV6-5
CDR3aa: CASSYGSTVEQFF
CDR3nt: TGTGCCAGCAGTTACGGATCAACCGTGGAGCAGTTCTTC

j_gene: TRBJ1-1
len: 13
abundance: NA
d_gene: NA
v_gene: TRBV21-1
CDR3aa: CASSKVSNTEAFF
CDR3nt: TGTGCCAGCAGCAAAGTCTCGAACACTGAAGCTTTCTTT

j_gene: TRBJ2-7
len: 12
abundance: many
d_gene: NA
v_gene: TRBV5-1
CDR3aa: CASSLEGYEQYF
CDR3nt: TGTGCCAGCAGTTTAGAGGGATACGAGCAGTACTTC

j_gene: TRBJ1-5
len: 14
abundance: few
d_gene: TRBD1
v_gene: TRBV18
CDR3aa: CASSPRTGSQPQHF
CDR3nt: TGTGCCAGCTCACCGCGGACAGGGAGTCAGCCCCAGCATTTT

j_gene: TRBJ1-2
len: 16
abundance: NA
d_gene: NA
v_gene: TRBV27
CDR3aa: CASSPLPTPASYGYTF
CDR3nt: TGTGCCAGCAGTCCCCTCCCGACTCCGGCGTCTTATGGCTACACCTTC

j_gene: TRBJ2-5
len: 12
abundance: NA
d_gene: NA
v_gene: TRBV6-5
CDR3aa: CASGPQGKTQYF
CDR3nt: TGTGCCAGCGGGCCCCAGGGGAAGACCCAGTACTTC

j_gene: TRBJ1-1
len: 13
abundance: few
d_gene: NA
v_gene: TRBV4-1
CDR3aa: CASRREENTEAFF
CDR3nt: TGCGCCAGTCGCAGGGAGGAGAACACTGAAGCTTTCTTT

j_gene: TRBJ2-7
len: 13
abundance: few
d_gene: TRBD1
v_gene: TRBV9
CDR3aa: CASSGLVGQGKYF
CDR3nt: TGTGCCAGCAGCGGCCTAGTGGGACAGGGGAAGTACTTC

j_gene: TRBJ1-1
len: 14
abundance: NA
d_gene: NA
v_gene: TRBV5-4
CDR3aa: CASSLAMRETEAFF
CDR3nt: TGTGCCAGCAGCTTGGCCATGCGGGAGACTGAAGCTTTCTTT

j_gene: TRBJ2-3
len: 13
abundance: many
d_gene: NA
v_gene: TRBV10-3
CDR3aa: CAVRDTGTDTQYF
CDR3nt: TGTGCCGTTAGGGACACAGGCACAGATACGCAGTATTTT

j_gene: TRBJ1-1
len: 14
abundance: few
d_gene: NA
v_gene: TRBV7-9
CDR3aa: CASSLNTGNTEAFF
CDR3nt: TGTGCCAGCAGTCTAAATACAGGGAACACTGAAGCTTTCTTT

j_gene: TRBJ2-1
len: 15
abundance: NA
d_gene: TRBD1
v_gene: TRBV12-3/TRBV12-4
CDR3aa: CASSWTWDREHEQFF
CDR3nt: TGTGCCAGCAGTTGGACTTGGGACAGGGAACATGAGCAGTTCTTC

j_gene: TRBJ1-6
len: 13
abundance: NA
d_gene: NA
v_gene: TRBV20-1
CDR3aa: CSARRGGNSPLHF
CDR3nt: TGCAGTGCTAGGAGGGGGGGCAATTCACCCCTCCACTTT

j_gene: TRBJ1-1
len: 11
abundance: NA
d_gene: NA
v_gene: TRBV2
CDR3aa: CASEPHTEAFF
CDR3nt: TGTGCCAGCGAACCACACACTGAAGCTTTCTTT

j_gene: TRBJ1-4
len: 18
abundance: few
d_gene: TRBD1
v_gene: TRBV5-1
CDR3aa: CASSNHRDRGRTNEKLFF
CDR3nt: TGCGCCAGCAGCAATCACCGGGACAGGGGAAGAACTAATGAAAAACTGTTTTTT

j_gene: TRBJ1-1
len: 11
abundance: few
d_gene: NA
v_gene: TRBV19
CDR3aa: CASLKSTEAFF
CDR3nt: TGTGCCAGTCTGAAGAGCACTGAAGCTTTCTTT

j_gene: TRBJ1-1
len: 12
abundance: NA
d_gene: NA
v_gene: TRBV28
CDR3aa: CASSSRATEAFF
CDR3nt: TGTGCCAGCAGTTCTCGGGCCACTGAAGCTTTCTTT

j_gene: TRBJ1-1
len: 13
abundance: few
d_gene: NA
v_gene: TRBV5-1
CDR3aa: CASSLAAGTEAFF
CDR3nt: TGCGCCAGCAGCTTGGCCGCGGGCACTGAAGCTTTCTTT

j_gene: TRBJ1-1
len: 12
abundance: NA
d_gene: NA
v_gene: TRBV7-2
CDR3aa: CASSLMGMRAFF
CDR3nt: TGTGCCAGCAGCTTAATGGGGATGCGAGCTTTCTTT

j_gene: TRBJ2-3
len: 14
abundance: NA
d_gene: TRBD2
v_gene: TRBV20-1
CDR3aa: CSAAVAGITDTQYF
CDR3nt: TGCAGTGCCGCGGTAGCGGGGATCACAGATACGCAGTATTTT

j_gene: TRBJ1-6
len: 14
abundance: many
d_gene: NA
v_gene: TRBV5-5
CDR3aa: CASSLRARDSPLHF
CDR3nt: TGTGCCAGCAGCTTGCGGGCAAGGGATTCACCCCTCCACTTT

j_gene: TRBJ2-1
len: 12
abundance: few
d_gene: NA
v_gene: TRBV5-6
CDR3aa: CASSLSGTREFF
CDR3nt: TGTGCCAGCAGCTTGTCGGGGACGAGAGAGTTCTTC

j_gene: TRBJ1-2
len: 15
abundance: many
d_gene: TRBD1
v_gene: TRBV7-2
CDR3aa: CASSTGTGGAYGYTF
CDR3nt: TGTGCCAGCAGCACCGGGACAGGGGGCGCCTATGGCTACACCTTC

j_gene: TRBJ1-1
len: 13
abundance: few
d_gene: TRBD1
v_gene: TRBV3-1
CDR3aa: CASSRQGVTEAFF
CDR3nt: TGTGCCAGCAGCCGACAGGGTGTCACTGAAGCTTTCTTT

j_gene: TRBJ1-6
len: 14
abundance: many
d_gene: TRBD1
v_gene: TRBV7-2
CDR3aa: CASRFDRANSPLHF
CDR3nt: TGTGCCAGCAGGTTCGACAGGGCAAATTCACCCCTCCACTTT

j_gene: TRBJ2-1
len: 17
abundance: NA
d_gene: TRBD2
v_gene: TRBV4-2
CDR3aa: CASSQTTSGDSYNEQFF
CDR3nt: TGTGCCAGCAGCCAAACGACAAGCGGGGACTCCTACAATGAGCAGTTCTTC

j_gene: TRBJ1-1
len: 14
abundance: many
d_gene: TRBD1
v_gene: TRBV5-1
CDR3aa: CASSLARQGSEAFF
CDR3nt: TGCGCCAGCAGCTTGGCTCGACAGGGGAGTGAAGCTTTCTTT

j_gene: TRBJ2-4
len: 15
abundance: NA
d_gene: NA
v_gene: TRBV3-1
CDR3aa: CASSALASEKNIQYF
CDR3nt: TGTGCCAGCAGCGCCCTAGCGAGTGAGAAAAACATTCAGTACTTC

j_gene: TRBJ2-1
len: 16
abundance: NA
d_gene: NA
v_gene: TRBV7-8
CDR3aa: CASSLAGRALYNEQFF
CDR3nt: TGTGCCAGCAGCTTAGCGGGTCGCGCGCTCTACAATGAGCAGTTCTTC

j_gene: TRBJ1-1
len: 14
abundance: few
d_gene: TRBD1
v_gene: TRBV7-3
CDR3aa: CASSPGMGQGPAFF
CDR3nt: TGTGCCAGCAGCCCCGGAATGGGACAGGGCCCAGCTTTCTTT

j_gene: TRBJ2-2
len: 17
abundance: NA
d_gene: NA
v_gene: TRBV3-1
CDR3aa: CASSYGTYVLNTGELFF
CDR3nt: TGTGCCAGCAGCTATGGGACTTACGTACTAAACACCGGGGAGCTGTTTTTT